One T cell receptor (beta chain) is described in this entry. Source study methods: Scientists estimated how many nucleated cells there were by amplifying reference gene primers. The data were produced by immunoSEQ multiplex PCR, yet TCRdb's version contains in-frame clones alone and is incomplete. D and trimming come from the DNA, and the V and J calls and clone size come from that table. The repertoire has some 350,000 clones, less than 90% of them found once; the top ten carry 2.5% to 3%. The record originates from a study of blood T cell repertoires in COVID-19. Study-wide background: T cells, B-cell-depleted T cells, or PBMCs provided the cDNA or gDNA that served as material.

Germline V gene lookup returns CDR1 DFQATT and CDR2 SNEGSKA (reference sequence). The CDR3 is 13 residues long. V was pared by 3 bases and J by 1 base, with 9 bases between. The chain uses TRBV20-1 and TRBJ1-1, with TRBD1 as a possible D gene (6 bases). What was sequenced was PBMCs or T cells enriched from blood (not recorded which). The sequence was obtained from a woman aged 25-40 years who had recovered from COVID-19. This CDR3 reads CSASGRGNTEAFF. The DNA for the CDR3 is TGCAGTGCTAGTGGCAGGGGGAACACTGAAGCTTTCTTT.